The next 26 T cell receptor beta chains were all read from a single sample in a study of OX40 agonist ivuxolimab in advanced cancers. Using immunoSEQ multiplex PCR, the repertoire was profiled, and TCRdb retains in-frame clones only, with some absent. In the table there are 100,000 or so clones, roughly 93% of which are singletons. Here the sequenced sample was CD4+ or CD8+ T cells sorted from blood, taken in a trial of the OX40 agonist ivuxolimab. These receptors were taken from an adult with an advanced solid tumor such as melanoma, head and neck, liver or kidney cancer.

J is TRBJ1-5 and V is TRBV5-1, with D hard to call. This CDR3 region has 15 residues. The germline gives CDR1 SGHRS, CDR2 YFSETQ. Trimming shortened V by 4 bases and J by 9 bases, and 20 bases separated the two germline ends. CDR3 DNA: TGCGCCAGCAGCGATGGGGTGGTGTCGGGCATGCCCCAGCATTTT. Encoded protein: CASSDGVVSGMPQHF.

The chain joins TRBV11-3 to TRBJ1-2; the D gene is possibly TRBD1 (5 bases). The germline gives CDR1 SGHNT, CDR2 YENEEA. V was pared by 3 bases and J by 8 bases, with 10 bases between. The CDR3 loop spans 12 amino acids. This CDR3 reads CASSFAGEGYTF. The CDR3 coding sequence is TGTGCCAGCAGCTTCGCGGGGGAAGGCTACACCTTC.

The rearrangement joins TRBV9 to TRBJ2-1, with TRBD2 as a possible D gene (5 bases). The CDR3 has 12 amino acids. V lost 4 bases and J 6 bases, leaving 8 bases between the germline ends. CDR1 is SGDLS and CDR2 is YYNGEE in the germline V gene. Written as DNA, the CDR3 is TGTGCCAGCAGCCGGGATCGCAATGAGCAGTTCTTC. Its protein is CASSRDRNEQFF.

The genes are TRBV6-1 and TRBJ1-5, with 9 bases matching TRBD1. The V gene end was trimmed by 4 bases and the J gene end by 5 bases; junction bases not matched to a gene: 9. The germline CDR1 and CDR2 sequences are MNHNS and SASEGT. The CDR3 contains 16 residues. CDR3 loop: CASSASDRGRDQPQHF. The DNA of the CDR3 is TGTGCCAGCAGTGCCTCGGACAGGGGCCGGGATCAGCCCCAGCATTTT.

This chain connects TRBV19 to TRBJ2-3, with D possibly being TRBD1 (6 bases). The CDR3 is 14 residues long. Germline CDR1 LNHDA, CDR2 SQIVND (reference sequence). The V end lost 7 bases, the J end lost 0 bases, and 11 bases lay between the germline ends. The CDR3 here is CASTRTASTDTQYF. Here the CDR3 DNA reads TGTGCCAGTACCCGGACAGCGAGCACAGATACGCAGTATTTT. Full variable domain (rest looked up from reference TRBV19 and TRBJ2-3): DGGITQSPKYLFRKEGQNVTLSCEQNLNHDAMYWYRQDPGQGLRLIYYSQIVNDFQKGDIAEGYSVSREKKESFPLTVTSAQKNPTAFYLCASTRTASTDTQYFGPGTRLTVL.

The chain's CDR3 is CASSYERRSGYTF. The CDR3, as DNA: TGTGCCAGCAGTTACGAGAGAAGGAGTGGCTACACCTTC. V usage is TRBV6-5 and J usage is TRBJ1-2; D uncertain. Trimming stripped 2 bases from V and 7 bases from J, with 11 bases between. The CDR3 runs to 13 residues. Germline assignment: CDR1 MNHEY and CDR2 SVGAGI.

The chain employs TRBV7-2 and TRBJ2-1, with D perhaps matching TRBD1 (6 bases). This CDR3 is built from 14 residues. Trimming pared 1 base from V and 7 bases from J, leaving 11 bases between. Looked up from germline, CDR1 is SGHTA and CDR2 is FQGNSA. CDR3 region: CASSLGTVANEQFF. DNA for the CDR3: TGTGCCAGCAGCTTAGGGACAGTCGCAAATGAGCAGTTCTTC.

V usage is TRBV6-1 and J usage is TRBJ1-1; D not certain. V dropped 5 bases and J dropped 1 base, with 11 bases sitting between them. The CDR3 is 14 residues long. Germline CDR1 MNHNS, CDR2 SASEGT. This CDR3 is CASSLPDTNTEAFF. The DNA for the CDR3 is TGTGCCAGCAGTCTCCCTGACACGAACACTGAAGCTTTCTTT.

For the CDR3, the DNA is TGTGCCAGCAGCTTAGAGGGACAGGGGGCTTTTGAGTCCTACAATGAGCAGTTCTTC. Translation gives CASSLEGQGAFESYNEQFF. The chain uses TRBV7-6 and TRBJ2-1, with 12 bases fitting TRBD1. CDR1 is SGHVS, CDR2 FNYEAQ, per germline. V dropped 1 base and J dropped 1; count of bases not matched to a gene: 8. There are 19 residues in the CDR3. The variable domain in full, completed from reference TRBV7-6 and TRBJ2-1, reads GAGVSQSPRYKVTKRGQDVALRCDPISGHVSLYWYRQALGQGPEFLTYFNYEAQQDKSGLPNDRFSAERPEGSISTLTIQRTEQRDSAMYRCASSLEGQGAFESYNEQFFGPGTRLTVL.

This clone was counted only a few times. Other nucleotide sequences in the sample specify the same CDR3. V is TRBV5-6 and J is TRBJ2-7, with 8 bases matching TRBD1. This CDR3 comprises 14 residues. V shed 0 bases and J 2 bases; nucleotides not matched to a gene: 1. Germline CDR1 is SGHDT and CDR2 is YYEEEE. The CDR3 protein is CASSLGQGPYEQYF. In DNA form, the CDR3 reads TGTGCCAGCAGCTTGGGACAGGGGCCCTACGAGCAGTACTTC.

V and J are TRBV21-1 and TRBJ1-2. TRBV21-1 is marked as a pseudogene. The CDR3 consists of 17 residues. CDR3 in amino acids: CASSTPRGGNSYWGYTF. As DNA, the CDR3 is TGTGCCAGCAGCACTCCGAGGGGGGGCAACAGCTATTGGGGCTACACCTTC.

This chain connects TRBV28 to TRBJ2-7, with 8 bases identical to TRBD1. Germline V lookup: CDR1 MDHEN, CDR2 SYDVKM. There are 15 residues in the CDR3. J was trimmed by 0 bases and V by 5 bases; bases with no gene match: 6. The CDR3 reads CASSGTGTGSYEQYF. CDR3 sequence (DNA): TGTGCCAGCAGTGGGACAGGCACCGGCTCCTACGAGCAGTACTTC.

The chain combines TRBV28 with TRBJ1-2, with 12 bases matching TRBD1. CDR3 length equals 17 residues. In germline, CDR1 is MDHEN, CDR2 SYDVKM. Trimming took 2 bases from V and 3 from J; bases not matched to a gene: 7. Written as DNA, the CDR3 is TGTGCCAGCAGTTTAAGGGGGACAGGGGGCGCGGACTATGGCTACACCTTC. This sequence encodes CASSLRGTGGADYGYTF.

This chain links TRBV4-1 with TRBJ2-5, with 7 bases that match TRBD1. The CDR3 is made up of 15 amino acids. Germline-derived CDR1 and CDR2 are MGHRA and YSYEKL. With V trimmed by 0 bases and J by 3 bases, 4 bases remained unmatched. The chain's CDR3 is CASSQDITGEETQYF. In DNA, the CDR3 is TGCGCCAGCAGCCAAGATATAACAGGGGAAGAGACCCAGTACTTC.

This clone came up once. The gene calls are TRBV7-3 and TRBJ1-2, with D uncertain. Trimming removed 6 bases from V and 1 base from J, with 18 bases in between. CDR1 and CDR2 (germline): SGHTA, FQGTGA. This CDR3 has 16 residues. CDR3 amino acids: CASSRSPTADNYGYTF. In DNA form, the CDR3 reads TGTGCCAGCAGTAGGTCACCTACTGCCGATAACTATGGCTACACCTTC.

The chain has TRBV2 and TRBJ1-6; no firm D call. The V gene's germline CDR1 is SNHLY and CDR2 FYNNEI. This CDR3 comprises 14 residues. Trimming stripped 7 bases from V and 13 bases from J, with 20 bases between. The DNA for the CDR3 is TGTGCCAGCAACCTCGGGCCTTCTGAAGGTCCCCTCCACTTT. This encodes CASNLGPSEGPLHF.

The chain combines TRBV9 with TRBJ2-3; D possibly corresponds to TRBD1 (6 bases). The germline gives CDR1 SGDLS, CDR2 YYNGEE. The CDR3 covers 14 residues. Deletions cut 1 base from V and 6 bases from J, with 12 bases between. The CDR3 nucleotides are TGTGCCAGCAGCGTAATGCCCCAGGGGGATACGCAGTATTTT. Protein sequence: CASSVMPQGDTQYF.

This chain uses TRBV11-1 with TRBJ2-1, with D possibly matching TRBD1 (5 bases). This CDR3 region has 12 residues. The V gene's germline CDR1 is SGHAT and CDR2 FQDESV (reference sequence). Trimming took off 1 base at V and 8 bases at J, with 6 bases between the two ends. The CDR3 is CASSLEGYEQFF. CDR3 sequence (DNA): TGTGCCAGCAGCTTAGAGGGGTATGAGCAGTTCTTC.

The V gene is TRBV28, the J gene TRBJ2-7; 9 bases agree with TRBD2. The CDR3 runs to 16 residues. The germline V gene encodes CDR1 MDHEN and CDR2 SYDVKM. Trimming at V came to 5 bases and at J to 5 bases, leaving 13 bases not matched to a gene. The CDR3 is CASSNPSGIIINEQYF. The CDR3 DNA sequence: TGTGCCAGCAGTAACCCTAGCGGGATAATAATAAACGAGCAGTACTTC.

The table lists this clone with a few counts. The J gene is TRBJ1-1, the V gene TRBV10-3, with D unclear. CDR1 ENHRY and CDR2 SYGVKD come from the germline V gene. The length of the CDR3 is 13 residues. With 6 bases removed from V and 1 base from J, the gap between germline ends came to 9 bases. The CDR3 spells CAISGVANTEAFF. The DNA for the CDR3 is TGTGCCATCAGCGGAGTAGCGAACACTGAAGCTTTCTTT.

This clone was seen only a few times. The rearrangement joins TRBV28 to TRBJ1-5, with TRBD1 matching over 10 bases. The V gene's germline CDR1 is MDHEN and CDR2 SYDVKM. Trimming took 4 bases from V and 3 from J; bases not matched to a gene: 9. The CDR3 has 17 amino acids. This CDR3 reads CASSSPGTGAFNQPQHF. The CDR3, as DNA: TGTGCCAGCAGTTCCCCCGGGACAGGGGCCTTCAATCAGCCCCAGCATTTT.

The chain uses TRBV5-4 and TRBJ1-1; D is ambiguous. CDR3 length: 16 residues. Deletions cut 0 bases from V and 1 base from J, with 13 bases between. The germline V gene encodes CDR1 SGHNT and CDR2 YYREEE (reference sequence). The CDR3 spells CASSLGPKVGNTEAFF. The CDR3 region has the DNA TGTGCCAGCAGCTTGGGGCCTAAGGTAGGGAACACTGAAGCTTTCTTT.

The rearrangement joins TRBV2 to TRBJ2-1; maybe TRBD1 (5 bases). V lost 7 bases to trimming and J lost 9 bases, with 16 bases between them. In germline, CDR1 is SNHLY, CDR2 FYNNEI. This CDR3 comprises 13 residues. The CDR3 DNA reads as TGTGCCAGCATAGAGACAGTTACCGCTGAGCAGTTCTTC. Its translation: CASIETVTAEQFF.

This chain joins TRBV27 and TRBJ2-1, with TRBD2 matching over 11 bases. CDR3 length: 17 amino acids. V lost 5 bases to trimming and J lost 9 bases; unmatched junction nucleotides: 15. The germline gives CDR1 MNHEY, CDR2 SMNVEV (reference sequence). The CDR3: CASSTIGIAGGGGEQFF. The CDR3 DNA sequence: TGTGCCAGCAGTACGATTGGAATAGCGGGAGGGGGGGGTGAGCAGTTCTTC.

This clone appeared a single time. The V gene is TRBV28, the J gene TRBJ2-1, with D maybe TRBD1 (6 bases). The germline V gene encodes CDR1 MDHEN and CDR2 SYDVKM. V was shortened by 2 bases and J by 6 bases, with 20 bases between the two germline ends. The CDR3 sequence is 17 residues long. CDR3 sequence (DNA): TGTGCCAGCAGTTTAAGGGCCGGGCGCAGGGGATCCAATGAGCAGTTCTTC. This gives the protein CASSLRAGRRGSNEQFF. Filled out from reference TRBV28 and TRBJ2-1, the complete variable domain reads DVKVTQSSRYLVKRTGEKVFLECVQDMDHENMFWYRQDPGLGLRLIYFSYDVKMKEKGDIPEGYSVSREKKERFSLILESASTNQTSMYLCASSLRAGRRGSNEQFFGPGTRLTVL.

The V and J genes are TRBV11-1 and TRBJ1-4, with D uncertain. The V end was cut by 5 bases, the J end by 5 bases, with 9 bases between. The V gene's germline CDR1 is SGHAT and CDR2 FQDESV (reference sequence). There are 13 residues in the CDR3. The CDR3 here is CASSEDLNEKLFF. The CDR3 DNA sequence: TGTGCCAGCAGCGAGGACCTGAATGAAAAACTGTTTTTT.